One and the same sample provided the 8 T cell receptor beta chains below, sequenced in a study of technical replicates of blood from a handful of donors. Generated by immunoSEQ multiplex PCR, the TCRdb table keeps only in-frame clones and is missing some. The sample shows under 100,000 clones, approximately 96% of them seen only once. The sequencing sample was made of T cells isolated from PBMCs. These receptors came from a human donor in good health.

The sample holds one count of this clone. The chain uses TRBV29-1 and TRBJ2-7, with 8 bases identical to TRBD2. The ends lost 4 bases at V and 0 bases at J; junction bases unmatched: 8. CDR1 is SQVTM, CDR2 ANQGSEA, per germline. This CDR3 has 15 amino acids. CDR3 in DNA: TGCAGCGTTGTGGGGCGGGAGGACCCCTCCTACGAGCAGTACTTC. It is translated as CSVVGREDPSYEQYF.

The V and J genes are TRBV15 and TRBJ1-2; D perhaps matches TRBD1 (6 bases). Germline CDR1 reads LNHNV; CDR2 reads YYDKDF (reference sequence). V lost 3 bases and J lost 4, with 9 bases in between. The CDR3 totals 13 residues. The DNA of the CDR3 is TGTGCCACCAGCAGTAACAGGGCCTATGGCTACACCTTC. Translation: CATSSNRAYGYTF. The full variable domain, completed using reference TRBV15 and TRBJ1-2, is DAMVIQNPRYQVTQFGKPVTLSCSQTLNHNVMYWYQQKSSQAPKLLFHYYDKDFNNEADTPDNFQSRRPNTSFCFLDIRSPGLGDTAMYLCATSSNRAYGYTFGSGTRLTVV.

The gene calls are TRBV28 and TRBJ2-1; D gene uncertain. V gave up 3 bases and J gave up 8 bases, with 5 bases separating them. Looked up from germline, CDR1 is MDHEN and CDR2 is SYDVKM. The CDR3 loop spans 11 amino acids. The DNA for the CDR3 is TGTGCCAGCAGTTTTTGGCATGAGCAGTTCTTC. This translates into CASSFWHEQFF.

This chain connects TRBV7-9 to TRBJ2-1, with no clear D. Trimming left V 2 bases short and J 3 bases short, with 8 bases between. The CDR3 contains 14 residues. CDR1 is SEHNR, CDR2 FQNEAQ, per germline (reference sequence). The DNA of the CDR3 is TGTGCCAGCAGCTTATGGGCCGGCTACAATGAGCAGTTCTTC. Its protein is CASSLWAGYNEQFF.

Only one count was recorded for this clone. This chain uses TRBV18 with TRBJ2-2, with a possible D match to TRBD2 (6 bases). The V and J ends lost 3 bases and 5 bases respectively, with 7 bases between them. The length of the CDR3 is 13 residues. Germline V gene data show CDR1 as KGHSH and CDR2 as LQKENI. The CDR3 spells CASSPGGTGELFF. CDR3 nucleotide sequence: TGTGCCAGCTCACCTGGGGGGACCGGGGAGCTGTTTTTT.

The chain uses TRBV19 and TRBJ1-2; perhaps TRBD1 as D (6 bases). In germline, CDR1 is LNHDA, CDR2 SQIVND (reference sequence). This CDR3 contains 15 residues. Trimming cost V 1 base and J 6 bases, with 15 bases left between them. For the CDR3, the DNA is TGTGCCAGTAGTATAGGGAATCAGGGGTCGGATGGCTACACCTTC. Encoded protein: CASSIGNQGSDGYTF.

V usage is TRBV7-9 and J usage is TRBJ1-2; TRBD1 agrees at 9 bases. V lost 2 bases to trimming and J lost 11 bases; unmatched junction nucleotides: 18. This CDR3 contains 17 residues. Germline CDR1 reads SEHNR; CDR2 reads FQNEAQ (reference sequence). CDR3 in DNA: TGTGCCAGCAGCTTAATCACAAACTTCCGGGACAGGGAGAGGTACACCTTC. This codes for CASSLITNFRDRERYTF. Together with reference TRBV7-9 and TRBJ1-2, the CDR3 gives the full variable domain: DTGVSQNPRHKITKRGQNVTFRCDPISEHNRLYWYRQTLGQGPEFLTYFQNEAQLEKSRLLSDRFSAERPKGSFSTLEIQRTEQGDSAMYLCASSLITNFRDRERYTFGSGTRLTVV.

The V call is TRBV7-9, the J call TRBJ2-7; the D gene is possibly TRBD1 (6 bases). Germline V lookup: CDR1 SEHNR, CDR2 FQNEAQ (reference sequence). V was clipped by 11 bases and J by 1 base, with 12 bases between them. The CDR3 has 12 residues. CDR3 sequence (DNA): TGTGCCGCCTCAGGGGATTCCTACGAGCAGTACTTC. It yields the protein CAASGDSYEQYF.